These T cell receptor beta chains were read from a single sample in a study of T cell changes during pregnancy in multiple sclerosis. Using immunoSEQ multiplex PCR, the repertoire was profiled, and TCRdb retains in-frame clones only, with some absent. The sample has some 110,000 clones, roughly nine tenths seen once; the top ten hold roughly 1.4%. The material sequenced was peripheral blood, taken in the third trimester of pregnancy. These receptors were obtained from a female donor with multiple sclerosis, enrolled in a pregnancy study. Both conserved end residues are part of each CDR3. Each record gives: V gene, CDR3 length, clone size, D gene, J gene, CDR3 protein, CDR3 DNA. D genes are given only for firm matches. Not every row has a clone size; where given, it reads once, few, many or a size class.

v_gene: TRBV7-3
len: 14
abundance: NA
d_gene: NA
j_gene: TRBJ1-1
CDR3aa: CASSLGGSNTEAFF
CDR3nt: TGTGCCAGCAGCTTAGGTGGGAGTAACACTGAAGCTTTCTTT

v_gene: TRBV10-3
len: 15
abundance: NA
d_gene: NA
j_gene: TRBJ2-1
CDR3aa: CAIARQLTPSNEQFF
CDR3nt: TGTGCCATAGCCCGACAGTTAACCCCCTCCAATGAGCAGTTCTTC

v_gene: TRBV30
len: 15
abundance: NA
d_gene: NA
j_gene: TRBJ1-3
CDR3aa: CAWSLGGSAGNTIYF
CDR3nt: TGTGCCTGGAGTCTAGGTGGGTCGGCGGGAAACACCATATATTTT

v_gene: TRBV5-1
len: 15
abundance: NA
d_gene: NA
j_gene: TRBJ2-7
CDR3aa: CASSGPAGSSYEQYF
CDR3nt: TGCGCCAGCAGCGGGCCAGCGGGTTCCTCCTACGAGCAGTACTTC

v_gene: TRBV5-1
len: 14
abundance: NA
d_gene: TRBD2
j_gene: TRBJ2-3
CDR3aa: CASRTSGSADTQYF
CDR3nt: TGCGCCAGCAGGACTAGCGGGAGTGCAGATACGCAGTATTTT

v_gene: TRBV29-1
len: 16
abundance: NA
d_gene: NA
j_gene: TRBJ2-1
CDR3aa: CSVEGVRQDPGNEQFF
CDR3nt: TGCAGCGTTGAAGGGGTAAGACAGGACCCAGGCAATGAGCAGTTCTTC

v_gene: TRBV9
len: 12
abundance: NA
d_gene: NA
j_gene: TRBJ2-2
CDR3aa: CASSATSGELFF
CDR3nt: TGTGCCAGCAGTGCGACTAGCGGGGAGCTGTTTTTT

v_gene: TRBV5-1
len: 15
abundance: NA
d_gene: NA
j_gene: TRBJ2-2
CDR3aa: CASSLKSGSTGELFF
CDR3nt: TGCGCCAGCAGCTTGAAGAGCGGGTCCACCGGGGAGCTGTTTTTT

v_gene: TRBV11-3
len: 12
abundance: once
d_gene: NA
j_gene: TRBJ1-1
CDR3aa: CASSFRGTEAFF
CDR3nt: TGTGCCAGCAGCTTCAGGGGTACTGAAGCTTTCTTT

v_gene: TRBV5-6
len: 16
abundance: NA
d_gene: TRBD1
j_gene: TRBJ1-5
CDR3aa: CASSQTQGLGNQPQHF
CDR3nt: TGTGCCAGCAGCCAGACACAGGGGTTGGGCAATCAGCCCCAGCATTTT

v_gene: TRBV28
len: 13
abundance: NA
d_gene: TRBD2
j_gene: TRBJ2-7
CDR3aa: CASSSGLAREQYF
CDR3nt: TGTGCCAGCAGTTCGGGACTAGCGCGTGAGCAGTACTTC

v_gene: TRBV2
len: 13
abundance: once
d_gene: TRBD1
j_gene: TRBJ1-1
CDR3aa: CASRGTGDTEAFF
CDR3nt: TGTGCCAGCAGGGGGACAGGGGACACTGAAGCTTTCTTT

v_gene: TRBV6-1
len: 15
abundance: once
d_gene: TRBD1
j_gene: TRBJ2-1
CDR3aa: CASSDRTGSEGEQFF
CDR3nt: TGTGCCAGCAGTGATCGGACAGGGAGCGAGGGTGAGCAGTTCTTC

v_gene: TRBV11-1
len: 15
abundance: NA
d_gene: NA
j_gene: TRBJ1-1
CDR3aa: CASGGRPSMNTEAFF
CDR3nt: TGTGCCAGCGGCGGTCGTCCAAGCATGAACACTGAAGCTTTCTTT

v_gene: TRBV6-5
len: 16
abundance: NA
d_gene: TRBD2
j_gene: TRBJ2-5
CDR3aa: CASSYSSGRAVETQYF
CDR3nt: TGTGCCAGCAGTTACTCTAGCGGGAGGGCCGTGGAGACCCAGTACTTC

v_gene: TRBV7-9
len: 18
abundance: few
d_gene: TRBD1
j_gene: TRBJ2-1
CDR3aa: CASSLGQGFRGADNEQFF
CDR3nt: TGTGCCAGCAGCCTTGGACAGGGTTTTAGGGGAGCCGACAATGAGCAGTTCTTC

v_gene: TRBV10-3
len: 15
abundance: NA
d_gene: NA
j_gene: TRBJ1-3
CDR3aa: CAISDGRSSGNTIYF
CDR3nt: TGTGCCATCAGTGACGGCAGGTCTTCTGGAAACACCATATATTTT

v_gene: TRBV10-2
len: 15
abundance: NA
d_gene: TRBD2
j_gene: TRBJ2-3
CDR3aa: CASALAGGGRDTQYF
CDR3nt: TGCGCCAGCGCCCTAGCGGGGGGGGGTAGGGATACGCAGTATTTT

v_gene: TRBV28
len: 14
abundance: once
d_gene: NA
j_gene: TRBJ2-4
CDR3aa: CASSSTPGWDIQYF
CDR3nt: TGTGCCAGCAGTTCGACCCCGGGGTGGGACATTCAGTACTTC

v_gene: TRBV4-1
len: 15
abundance: NA
d_gene: NA
j_gene: TRBJ2-7
CDR3aa: CASSQGGSFSYEQYF
CDR3nt: TGCGCCAGCAGCCAAGGTGGGAGCTTTTCCTACGAGCAGTACTTC

v_gene: TRBV5-6
len: 14
abundance: NA
d_gene: TRBD2
j_gene: TRBJ2-5
CDR3aa: CASSSSSGGETQYF
CDR3nt: TGTGCCAGCAGCTCGTCTAGCGGGGGTGAGACCCAGTACTTC

v_gene: TRBV18
len: 13
abundance: NA
d_gene: NA
j_gene: TRBJ1-2
CDR3aa: CASSPGADNSYTF
CDR3nt: TGTGCCAGCTCACCAGGGGCGGACAATAGCTACACCTTC

v_gene: TRBV5-1
len: 14
abundance: NA
d_gene: NA
j_gene: TRBJ1-1
CDR3aa: CASSLPGLNTEAFF
CDR3nt: TGCGCCAGCAGCTTACCAGGGCTGAACACTGAAGCTTTCTTT

v_gene: TRBV27
len: 14
abundance: once
d_gene: NA
j_gene: TRBJ2-7
CDR3aa: CASRTFRESYEQYF
CDR3nt: TGTGCCAGCAGAACCTTCAGGGAATCCTACGAGCAGTACTTC

v_gene: TRBV30
len: 13
abundance: few
d_gene: NA
j_gene: TRBJ1-4
CDR3aa: CAWSGQPNEKLFF
CDR3nt: TGTGCCTGGAGTGGACAGCCGAATGAAAAACTGTTTTTT

v_gene: TRBV11-2
len: 15
abundance: NA
d_gene: NA
j_gene: TRBJ2-3
CDR3aa: CASSQTTPGPDTQYF
CDR3nt: TGTGCCAGCAGCCAGACCACCCCAGGTCCAGATACGCAGTATTTT

v_gene: TRBV7-9
len: 15
abundance: NA
d_gene: NA
j_gene: TRBJ2-7
CDR3aa: CASSLLGGSAYEQYF
CDR3nt: TGTGCCAGCAGCTTATTAGGAGGGTCGGCCTACGAGCAGTACTTC

v_gene: TRBV4-1
len: 18
abundance: NA
d_gene: TRBD2
j_gene: TRBJ2-3
CDR3aa: CASSQESAGLAIPDTQYF
CDR3nt: TGCGCCAGCAGCCAAGAGAGTGCAGGACTAGCGATCCCAGATACGCAGTATTTT

v_gene: TRBV14
len: 17
abundance: few
d_gene: TRBD1
j_gene: TRBJ1-5
CDR3aa: CAIQNRGRTFSNQPQHF
CDR3nt: TGTGCCATCCAGAACAGGGGGCGAACGTTTAGCAATCAGCCCCAGCATTTT

v_gene: TRBV11-2
len: 14
abundance: NA
d_gene: TRBD2
j_gene: TRBJ2-3
CDR3aa: CASSLSGRPDTQYF
CDR3nt: TGTGCCAGCAGCTTGAGCGGGAGGCCAGATACGCAGTATTTT

v_gene: TRBV19
len: 12
abundance: NA
d_gene: TRBD1
j_gene: TRBJ1-2
CDR3aa: CACSEDRRGYTF
CDR3nt: TGTGCCTGTTCTGAGGACAGGAGAGGCTACACCTTC

v_gene: TRBV5-5
len: 16
abundance: NA
d_gene: TRBD1
j_gene: TRBJ1-2
CDR3aa: CASSSQDRGGSDGYTF
CDR3nt: TGTGCCAGCAGCTCTCAGGACAGGGGCGGGTCAGATGGCTACACCTTC

v_gene: TRBV5-4
len: 16
abundance: NA
d_gene: NA
j_gene: TRBJ2-5
CDR3aa: CASSPEHRAYQETQYF
CDR3nt: TGTGCCAGCAGCCCGGAACACAGGGCTTACCAAGAGACCCAGTACTTC

v_gene: TRBV5-6
len: 15
abundance: once
d_gene: NA
j_gene: TRBJ1-2
CDR3aa: CASSFRALRVYGYTF
CDR3nt: TGTGCCAGCAGCTTTAGGGCCCTCAGGGTCTATGGCTACACCTTC

v_gene: TRBV10-3
len: 13
abundance: NA
d_gene: NA
j_gene: TRBJ1-5
CDR3aa: CAISDRDNQPQHF
CDR3nt: TGTGCCATCAGTGACAGGGATAATCAGCCCCAGCATTTT

v_gene: TRBV28
len: 15
abundance: NA
d_gene: NA
j_gene: TRBJ2-2
CDR3aa: CASSLYFAGTGELFF
CDR3nt: TGTGCCAGCAGTTTATATTTTGCGGGTACCGGGGAGCTGTTTTTT

v_gene: TRBV5-1
len: 15
abundance: once
d_gene: NA
j_gene: TRBJ2-1
CDR3aa: CASTLGGGLNNEQFF
CDR3nt: TGCGCCAGCACCCTGGGAGGCGGATTAAACAATGAGCAGTTCTTC

v_gene: TRBV7-9
len: 18
abundance: NA
d_gene: TRBD2
j_gene: TRBJ2-7
CDR3aa: CASRPGLAGGPITYEQYF
CDR3nt: TGTGCCAGCAGGCCGGGACTAGCGGGAGGGCCTATCACCTACGAGCAGTACTTC

v_gene: TRBV25-1
len: 14
abundance: NA
d_gene: NA
j_gene: TRBJ1-1
CDR3aa: CASSEWGRNTEAFF
CDR3nt: TGTGCCAGCAGTGAATGGGGGCGGAACACTGAAGCTTTCTTT

v_gene: TRBV30
len: 17
abundance: once
d_gene: NA
j_gene: TRBJ2-1
CDR3aa: CAWKDFSGALSYNEQFF
CDR3nt: TGTGCCTGGAAGGACTTTTCAGGGGCGCTCTCCTACAATGAGCAGTTCTTC

v_gene: TRBV30
len: 13
abundance: NA
d_gene: TRBD1
j_gene: TRBJ1-1
CDR3aa: CAWGQGAITEAFF
CDR3nt: TGTGCCTGGGGTCAGGGGGCAATCACTGAAGCTTTCTTT

v_gene: TRBV5-1
len: 18
abundance: once
d_gene: TRBD2
j_gene: TRBJ2-7
CDR3aa: CASSLAVLGGRVSYEQYF
CDR3nt: TGCGCCAGCAGCTTGGCAGTCTTGGGGGGGAGGGTATCCTACGAGCAGTACTTC

v_gene: TRBV7-3
len: 18
abundance: NA
d_gene: TRBD1
j_gene: TRBJ1-3
CDR3aa: CASSLTLRQGAGGNTIYF
CDR3nt: TGTGCCAGCAGCTTAACGCTGAGACAGGGGGCTGGTGGAAACACCATATATTTT

v_gene: TRBV19
len: 14
abundance: NA
d_gene: NA
j_gene: TRBJ2-3
CDR3aa: CASSPGLSRDTQYF
CDR3nt: TGTGCCAGTAGCCCCGGACTCAGCAGGGATACGCAGTATTTT

v_gene: TRBV7-6
len: 17
abundance: NA
d_gene: NA
j_gene: TRBJ2-2
CDR3aa: CASSLRRPGANTGELFF
CDR3nt: TGTGCCAGCAGCTTAAGACGTCCCGGGGCGAACACCGGGGAGCTGTTTTTT

v_gene: TRBV7-2
len: 13
abundance: NA
d_gene: NA
j_gene: TRBJ2-1
CDR3aa: CASSRPVSHEQFF
CDR3nt: TGTGCCAGCAGCCGTCCGGTTTCGCATGAGCAGTTCTTC

v_gene: TRBV7-2
len: 15
abundance: NA
d_gene: TRBD2
j_gene: TRBJ2-2
CDR3aa: CASSPLAGVTGELFF
CDR3nt: TGTGCCAGCAGCCCCCTTGCGGGAGTCACCGGGGAGCTGTTTTTT

v_gene: TRBV6-4
len: 16
abundance: NA
d_gene: TRBD1
j_gene: TRBJ2-2
CDR3aa: CASRVPRDRGTGELFF
CDR3nt: TGTGCCAGCAGGGTACCACGGGACAGGGGTACCGGGGAGCTGTTTTTT

v_gene: TRBV29-1
len: 13
abundance: NA
d_gene: TRBD1
j_gene: TRBJ1-1
CDR3aa: CSARTGGNTEAFF
CDR3nt: TGCAGCGCCCGGACAGGCGGGAACACTGAAGCTTTCTTT

v_gene: TRBV27
len: 15
abundance: NA
d_gene: TRBD1
j_gene: TRBJ2-3
CDR3aa: CASSRTGGFSDTQYF
CDR3nt: TGTGCCAGCAGTCGGACAGGGGGCTTTTCAGATACGCAGTATTTT

v_gene: TRBV30
len: 16
abundance: NA
d_gene: TRBD1
j_gene: TRBJ1-1
CDR3aa: CASGGSFGLMNTEAFF
CDR3nt: TGTGCCTCAGGGGGCAGCTTTGGTCTAATGAACACTGAAGCTTTCTTT

v_gene: TRBV5-1
len: 14
abundance: NA
d_gene: TRBD1
j_gene: TRBJ1-2
CDR3aa: CASSMGQSFYGYTF
CDR3nt: TGCGCCAGCAGCATGGGACAGTCTTTTTACGGCTACACCTTC

v_gene: TRBV7-9
len: 15
abundance: NA
d_gene: NA
j_gene: TRBJ2-1
CDR3aa: CASSSSGTSYNEQFF
CDR3nt: TGTGCCAGCAGCTCAAGCGGTACGTCCTACAATGAGCAGTTCTTC

v_gene: TRBV19
len: 13
abundance: NA
d_gene: TRBD1
j_gene: TRBJ1-2
CDR3aa: CASSQDREYGYTF
CDR3nt: TGTGCCAGTAGCCAAGACAGGGAGTATGGCTACACCTTC

v_gene: TRBV14
len: 14
abundance: NA
d_gene: NA
j_gene: TRBJ2-5
CDR3aa: CASSPHVQPETQYF
CDR3nt: TGTGCCAGCAGCCCACACGTACAGCCGGAGACCCAGTACTTC

v_gene: TRBV19
len: 15
abundance: NA
d_gene: NA
j_gene: TRBJ1-1
CDR3aa: CASRYRSGEDTEAFF
CDR3nt: TGTGCCAGTAGGTATCGGTCCGGGGAGGACACTGAAGCTTTCTTT